Listed below are T cell receptor beta chains from one sample, sequenced in a study of blood T cell repertoires in COVID-19. Sequencing was performed with immunoSEQ multiplex PCR; in TCRdb, only in-frame clones are kept and a portion is missing. The data contain approximately 100,000 clones, around 85% of them seen just once; the ten biggest clones take up more than 3%. Sequences were obtained from peripheral blood. The receptors were gathered from a woman over 75 with active or convalescent COVID-19. Each CDR3 is given with its conserved first and last residue. D genes are given only for firm matches. Clone size is given for some rows only: seen once, a few or many times, or a class if the clone is expanded.

clone size	V gene	D gene	J gene	CDR3 DNA	CDR3 protein
.	TRBV6-2/TRBV6-3	.	TRBJ1-1	TGTGCCAGCAGCCGACTTATGCCGGGCACTGAAGCTTTCTTT	CASSRLMPGTEAFF
.	TRBV5-6	.	TRBJ1-4	TGTGCCAGCAGCGCCCGAGGCGGGGGTGGTAATGAAAAACTGTTTTTT	CASSARGGGGNEKLFF
.	TRBV5-4	TRBD1	TRBJ2-2	TGTGCCAGCAGCAAGGACAGGGCTACGAACACCGGGGAGCTGTTTTTT	CASSKDRATNTGELFF
.	TRBV30	TRBD1	TRBJ1-3	TGTGCCTGGAGTCTACGGACAGGGAGCGGAAACACCATATATTTT	CAWSLRTGSGNTIYF
.	TRBV6-1	TRBD1	TRBJ1-2	TGTGCCAGCCTTCCTACAGGGGTCCCCTATGGCTACACCTTC	CASLPTGVPYGYTF
.	TRBV7-2	.	TRBJ2-5	TGTGCCAGCAGCTTAGGCGGGGCTGTGACCCAGTACTTC	CASSLGGAVTQYF
once	TRBV30	TRBD2	TRBJ2-1	TGTGCCTGGAGGCGGGGAGGGAATGAGCAGTTCTTC	CAWRRGGNEQFF
.	TRBV5-6	.	TRBJ2-3	TGTGCCAGCACCTACGAGGATACGCAGTATTTT	CASTYEDTQYF
.	TRBV12-3/TRBV12-4	.	TRBJ1-5	TGTGCCAGCAGTCCGCTAAATCAGCCCCAGCATTTT	CASSPLNQPQHF
few	TRBV2	.	TRBJ1-2	TGTGCCAGCAGTGGAACCCGGGACATTGGCTATGGCTACACCTTC	CASSGTRDIGYGYTF
few	TRBV28	TRBD1	TRBJ1-1	TGTGCCAGCAGTTTTATGGGACAGCGTCCGAACACTGAAGCTTTCTTT	CASSFMGQRPNTEAFF
.	TRBV28	.	TRBJ1-5	TGTGCCAGCAGTTTAGGGGCAGGGTCTAGCAATCAGCCCCAGCATTTT	CASSLGAGSSNQPQHF
.	TRBV9	TRBD1	TRBJ2-7	TGTGCCAGCGGTTCGGGACAGGACTACGAGCAGTACTTC	CASGSGQDYEQYF
.	TRBV7-6	TRBD1	TRBJ2-7	TGTGCCAGCAGCTCCGGGACAGCATTTTACGAGCAGTACTTC	CASSSGTAFYEQYF
.	TRBV5-6	.	TRBJ1-5	TGTGCCAGCAGCTTCGGGGGGTTTGCCGATCAGCCCCAGCATTTT	CASSFGGFADQPQHF
.	TRBV6-5	TRBD2	TRBJ2-3	TGTGCCAGCACCCGGGACTACACAGATACGCAGTATTTT	CASTRDYTDTQYF
.	TRBV5-1	TRBD1	TRBJ1-1	TGCGCCAGCAGCCCTAATACAGGGGACGGGAACACTGAAGCTTTCTTT	CASSPNTGDGNTEAFF
once	TRBV24-1	.	TRBJ2-2	TGTGCCACCAGTGATTTGCGGTATACTACAGGGCCGAACACCGGGGAGCTGTTTTTT	CATSDLRYTTGPNTGELFF
once	TRBV3-1/TRBV3-2	.	TRBJ1-4	TGTGCCAGCAGCCAAGGCAGGGGCCGATTTGCAACTAATGAAAAACTGTTTTTT	CASSQGRGRFATNEKLFF
.	TRBV30	.	TRBJ1-1	TGTGCCTGGAGGAGCCTGGGGGGAAGGGTCACTGAAGCTTTCTTT	CAWRSLGGRVTEAFF
.	TRBV7-2	TRBD1	TRBJ1-5	TGTGCCAGCAGTTATCGAGGGGGCGGCCAGCCCCAGCATTTT	CASSYRGGGQPQHF
.	TRBV5-1	.	TRBJ1-5	TGCGCCAGCAGCCCCGAGGGTTCGATTCCGCCCCAGCATTTT	CASSPEGSIPPQHF
.	TRBV18	.	TRBJ1-1	TGTGCCAGCTCCAACCACAGAGACACCGTCACTGAAGCTTTCTTT	CASSNHRDTVTEAFF
.	TRBV7-2	.	TRBJ1-4	TGTGCCAGCAGTCCGGGAGGTTCGTCTAATGAAAAACTGTTTTTT	CASSPGGSSNEKLFF
.	TRBV28	TRBD1	TRBJ1-3	TGTGCCAGCAGTTCCACAGGGGGCGCTGGAAACACCATATATTTT	CASSSTGGAGNTIYF
.	TRBV28	.	TRBJ1-2	TGTGCCAGCAGTTTAAGGGGGACCTATGGCTACACCTTC	CASSLRGTYGYTF
once	TRBV7-9	.	TRBJ1-1	TGTGCCAGCAGCTGGAGCACGGGGTTGGCCACTGAAGCTTTCTTT	CASSWSTGLATEAFF
.	TRBV2	TRBD1	TRBJ2-2	TGTGCCAGCAGGGACAGGGTCAACACCGGGGAGCTGTTTTTT	CASRDRVNTGELFF
.	TRBV27	.	TRBJ1-3	TGTGCCAGCAGTCGAACCACAGGGAGCTCTGGAAACACCATATATTTT	CASSRTTGSSGNTIYF
.	TRBV5-6	TRBD1	TRBJ1-1	TGTGCCAGCAGCTTGGAGAGACAGGGAGTTGCTTTCTTT	CASSLERQGVAFF
.	TRBV7-2	TRBD2	TRBJ2-5	TGTGCCAGCAGCGCCTACTCTCGGGGGGACCAAGAGACCCAGTACTTC	CASSAYSRGDQETQYF
.	TRBV6-5	.	TRBJ1-5	TGTGCCAGCACGCCAGTGTATAGCAATCAGCCCCAGCATTTT	CASTPVYSNQPQHF
.	TRBV19	.	TRBJ1-5	TGTGCCAGTAGATTACAGTCCAGCAATCAGCCCCAGCATTTT	CASRLQSSNQPQHF
.	TRBV7-2	TRBD2	TRBJ2-7	TGTGCCAGCAGCCCCACCGGGACTAGCGGGACCGCCTCCTACGAGCAGTACTTC	CASSPTGTSGTASYEQYF
.	TRBV28	.	TRBJ1-1	TGTGCCAGCAGACGGAGGGACCGCTCCTCCGGGGCTTTCTTT	CASRRRDRSSGAFF